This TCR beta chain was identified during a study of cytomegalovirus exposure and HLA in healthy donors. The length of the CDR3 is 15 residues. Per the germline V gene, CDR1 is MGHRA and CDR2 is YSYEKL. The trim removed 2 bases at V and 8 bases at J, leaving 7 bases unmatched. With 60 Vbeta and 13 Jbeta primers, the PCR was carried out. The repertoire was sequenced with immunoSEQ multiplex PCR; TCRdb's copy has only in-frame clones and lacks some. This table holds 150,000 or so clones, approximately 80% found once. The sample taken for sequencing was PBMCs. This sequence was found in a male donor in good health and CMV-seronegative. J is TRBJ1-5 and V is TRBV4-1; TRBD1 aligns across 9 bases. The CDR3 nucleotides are TGCGCCAGCAGCCAACCCGGGACAGGGAAAGAGCCCCAGCATTTT. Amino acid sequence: CASSQPGTGKEPQHF.